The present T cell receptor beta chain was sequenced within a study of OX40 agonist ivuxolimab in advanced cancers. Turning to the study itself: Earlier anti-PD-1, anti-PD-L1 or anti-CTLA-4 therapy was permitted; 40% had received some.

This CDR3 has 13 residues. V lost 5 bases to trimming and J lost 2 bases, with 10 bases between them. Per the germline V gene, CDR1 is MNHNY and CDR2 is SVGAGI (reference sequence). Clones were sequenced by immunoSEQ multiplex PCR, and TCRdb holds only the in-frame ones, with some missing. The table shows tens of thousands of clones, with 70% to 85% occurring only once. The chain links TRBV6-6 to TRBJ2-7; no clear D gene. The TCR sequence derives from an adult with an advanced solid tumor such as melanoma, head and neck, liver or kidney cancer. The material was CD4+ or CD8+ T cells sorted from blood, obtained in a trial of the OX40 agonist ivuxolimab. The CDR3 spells CASSKDGTYEQYF. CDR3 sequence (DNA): TGTGCCAGCAGTAAGGACGGCACCTACGAGCAGTACTTC.